The present entry profiles one T cell receptor (beta chain) with its context. What it binds is not known. The data are from a study of OX40 agonist ivuxolimab in advanced cancers. Background on the study: Intravenous ivuxolimab at 0.01 to 10 mg/kg was given to patients every 2 weeks. At 65% to 85% male, the cohort had a mean age of about 60 years, ranging from about 20 to 79.

Study-level results: Dosing at 0.1 to 3.0 mg/kg was accompanied by clonal expansion of CD4+ and CD8+ blood T cells by week 6. Among the least clonally expanded were partial responders at 0.1-3.0 mg/kg.

The table came from immunoSEQ multiplex PCR; TCRdb's copy has only in-frame clones and leaves some out. The table shows about 100,000 clones, with around 93% occurring only once. The sequence derives from an adult with an advanced solid tumor such as melanoma, head and neck, liver or kidney cancer. The sample consisted of CD4+ or CD8+ T cells sorted from blood, taken in a trial of the OX40 agonist ivuxolimab.

CDR3 DNA: TGTGCCAGCAGTTCGGGAACCCAACGAGACACCATATATTTT. This encodes CASSSGTQRDTIYF. V usage is TRBV28 and J usage is TRBJ1-3; the D is unclear. Germline V gene sequence: CDR1 MDHEN, CDR2 SYDVKM. CDR3 length: 14 residues. V dropped 4 bases and J dropped 8 bases, with 15 bases sitting between them.